This T cell receptor (beta chain) was recovered during a study of regulatory T cells in long-lasting Graves disease. Study-wide background: Graves' patients (newly diagnosed) had been on antithyroid drugs under 3 months. Study results and caveats: Public clonotype sharing was higher in persistent than newly diagnosed patients.

CDR3-region Arm-PCR and iRepertoire HTBI primers produced the TCR beta libraries. TCRdb re-derived calls from the multiplex PCR reads in MiXCR, one entry per CDR3 protein. This table holds roughly 410,000 distinct CDR3 sequences, 15% found once. Documented time point: newly diagnosed GD, antithyroid drugs for less than 3 months. Construction of the TCR library relied on RNA isolated from PBMCs. Looked up from germline, CDR1 is DFQATT and CDR2 is SNEGSKA (reference sequence). This CDR3 contains 14 residues. V was clipped by 2 bases and J by 9 bases, with 14 bases between them. There are a few counts of this clonotype. Its antigen remains unidentified. The same sample was also studied in work on T cells in Graves' hyperthyroidism and ophthalmopathy.

The sequence came from a woman in her thirties or forties with Graves disease. This specimen consisted of peripheral blood mononuclear cells (PBMCs), obtained at new diagnosis, from a patient treated with antithyroid drugs. The J gene is TRBJ1-6, the V gene TRBV20-1, with D perhaps TRBD1 (6 bases). This CDR3 reads CSARPPRDTSPLHF. The CDR3 DNA reads as TGCAGTGCTAGACCCCCCAGGGACACTTCACCCCTCCACTTT.